Presented here are 23 T cell receptor beta chains from one specimen sequenced in a study of blood T cell repertoires in COVID-19 (dated by TCRdb to 2018 to 2020). Library construction relied on the immunoSEQ multiplex PCR assay. This is the immuneACCESS table as TCRdb keeps it, with only in-frame sequences that have V and J called. A part of the clones is gone; compared with another copy, unresolved V genes explain less than half, and the rest is unexplained. The sample table shows around 250,000 clones, and approximately 86% are seen once. The top ten clonotypes cover roughly 1.6% of the sample. Sequences were obtained from PBMCs or T cells enriched from blood (not recorded which). These receptors were collected from a woman aged 50 to 60 who had recovered from COVID-19.

The genes are TRBV28 and TRBJ1-2; 12 bases map to TRBD1. Germline CDR1 MDHEN, CDR2 SYDVKM. Unmatched junction bases numbered 12, after V lost 5 bases and J lost 8 bases. The CDR3 covers 16 residues. The chain's CDR3 is CASSNPGTGGIRGYTF. The CDR3 coding sequence is TGTGCCAGCAGTAATCCCGGGACAGGGGGCATAAGAGGCTACACCTTC.

The chain combines TRBV18 with TRBJ2-1; 10 nucleotides line up with TRBD2. V lost 3 bases and J lost 7; bases outside the gene matches: 3. The CDR3 totals 14 residues. Germline V gene lookup returns CDR1 KGHSH and CDR2 LQKENI. DNA of the CDR3: TGTGCCAGCTCACCGCCTAGCGGGGGAAATGAGCAGTTCTTC. Amino acids: CASSPPSGGNEQFF.

The count of this clone is one. The rearrangement joins TRBV28 to TRBJ2-2; D is undetermined. The CDR3 has 12 amino acids. The V gene lost 7 bases and the J gene lost 6 bases, with 9 bases spanning the gap. CDR1 MDHEN and CDR2 SYDVKM come from the germline V gene. CDR3 DNA sequence: TGTGCCAGCAACTCTCTGGCCGGGGAGCTGTTTTTT. This encodes CASNSLAGELFF. The full variable domain, in which reference TRBV28 and TRBJ2-2 provide the parts outside the CDR3, is DVKVTQSSRYLVKRTGEKVFLECVQDMDHENMFWYRQDPGLGLRLIYFSYDVKMKEKGDIPEGYSVSREKKERFSLILESASTNQTSMYLCASNSLAGELFFGEGSRLTVL.

This clone showed up just a few times. This chain links TRBV20-1 with TRBJ2-1; no clear D gene. The germline V gene has CDR1 DFQATT and CDR2 SNEGSKA (reference sequence). V was clipped by 7 bases and J by 5 bases, with 6 bases between them. The CDR3 is 10 amino acids. The CDR3 sequence: CSGADNEQFF. The CDR3 DNA follows: TGCAGTGGCGCGGACAATGAGCAGTTCTTC.

The chain recombines TRBV11-2 with TRBJ2-7; a possible D gene is TRBD1 (6 bases). V was trimmed by 5 bases and J by 2 bases, leaving 22 bases between them. Germline V gives CDR1 SGHAT, CDR2 FQNNGV. The CDR3 has 17 residues. This CDR3 is CASSQRRPGTLTYEQYF. CDR3 DNA sequence: TGTGCCAGCAGCCAACGGCGACCAGGGACACTAACCTACGAGCAGTACTTC. The variable domain in full, completed from reference TRBV11-2 and TRBJ2-7, reads EAGVAQSPRYKIIEKRQSVAFWCNPISGHATLYWYQQILGQGPKLLIQFQNNGVVDDSQLPKDRFSAERLKGVDSTLKIQPAKLEDSAVYLCASSQRRPGTLTYEQYFGPGTRLTVT.

V is TRBV28 and J is TRBJ1-2, with 7 positions matching TRBD1. With 7 bases clipped from V and 7 bases from J, the junction kept 9 bases outside the gene matches. Germline assignment: CDR1 MDHEN and CDR2 SYDVKM. The CDR3 has 13 residues. This CDR3 reads CASKPGQYSGYTF. The CDR3 DNA follows: TGTGCCAGCAAGCCGGGACAGTATAGTGGCTACACCTTC.

Comments on this clone: One junction end disagrees with the germline gene, perhaps due to a read error. The CDR3 nucleotides read TGTGCCAGCAGATACTATCAGGGCAAAAACTATGGCTACACCTTC. This sequence encodes CASRYYQGKNYGYTF. This chain links TRBV6-5 with TRBJ1-2; perhaps TRBD1 as D (5 bases). This CDR3 is 15 amino acids long. The germline V gene has CDR1 MNHEY and CDR2 SVGAGI.

The V gene is TRBV7-9, the J gene TRBJ1-5; D gene uncertain. Between the trimmed V and J ends, which lost 5 bases and 1 base, there was a span of 9 bases. The CDR3 is 14 residues long. Germline lookup yields CDR1 SEHNR and CDR2 FQNEAQ (reference sequence). CDR3 protein: CASSPDISNQPQHF. CDR3 bases: TGTGCCAGCAGCCCCGACATCAGCAATCAGCCCCAGCATTTT.

This clone was recorded once. V is TRBV3-1 (or the pseudogene TRBV3-2) and J is TRBJ2-1; 7 bases match TRBD2. Germline values: CDR1 LGHDT, CDR2 YNNKEL (reference sequence). V shed 8 bases, J shed 8 bases, and the junction held 9 bases outside the gene matches. The CDR3 runs 13 residues. The CDR3 loop is CASGTNLHDEQFF. The CDR3 DNA reads as TGTGCCAGCGGGACTAACCTCCACGATGAGCAGTTCTTC.

The genes are TRBV21-1 and TRBJ2-2; the tabulated D call, TRBD2, remains unverified against the DNA. TRBV21-1 is given as a pseudogene. The CDR3 covers 16 residues. The CDR3 DNA is TGTGCCAGCAGCCTAAGAGCGGGAGTAGGCACCGGGGAGCTGTTTTTT. Protein sequence: CASSLRAGVGTGELFF.

This clone turned up a few times. The V call is TRBV28, the J call TRBJ1-2, with TRBD1 matching 7 bases. CDR1 is MDHEN, CDR2 SYDVKM, per germline. The trim removed 4 bases at V and 8 bases at J, leaving 10 bases unmatched. The CDR3 has 14 residues. The CDR3 loop is CASSSGQGVSGYTF. As DNA, the CDR3 is TGTGCCAGCAGTTCCGGGCAGGGGGTTAGCGGCTACACCTTC.

The genes are TRBV25-1 and TRBJ2-5; 11 bases agree with TRBD2. The CDR3 loop spans 16 amino acids. J gave up 5 bases and V 6 bases, and 11 bases lay outside the gene matches. Germline CDR1 is MGHDK and CDR2 is SYGVNS. The CDR3 loop reads CASRGTSGRFGETQYF. In DNA, the CDR3 is TGTGCCAGCAGAGGTACTAGCGGGAGATTTGGGGAGACCCAGTACTTC.

J is TRBJ1-5 and V is TRBV5-8, with D maybe TRBD1 (5 bases). V lost 4 bases to trimming and J lost 14 bases, with 16 bases between them. The CDR3 length is 12 residues. The germline gives CDR1 SGHTS, CDR2 YDEGEE. CDR3 sequence (DNA): TGTGCCAGCAGCCGGACTGGGGCGGGGGAGCATTTT. It translates to CASSRTGAGEHF.

This clone was seen a few times. V gene TRBV19 combines with J gene TRBJ1-1; D not certain. Germline CDR1 is LNHDA and CDR2 is SQIVND (reference sequence). This CDR3 has 15 amino acids. With 3 bases removed from V and 4 bases from J, the gap between germline ends came to 15 bases. In DNA form, the CDR3 reads TGTGCCAGTAGTATTAACGCAGGCTTGAGCACTGAAGCTTTCTTT. The encoded protein is CASSINAGLSTEAFF.

This clone appeared many times. This chain joins TRBV27 and TRBJ2-3; D is uncertain. This CDR3 is built from 11 residues. Germline CDR1 MNHEY, CDR2 SMNVEV (reference sequence). The V gene lost 10 bases and the J gene lost 4 bases, with 9 bases spanning the gap. The CDR3 spells CATLSPDTQYF. CDR3 coding DNA: TGTGCCACCCTATCCCCAGATACGCAGTATTTT.

This rearrangement joins TRBV27 to TRBJ1-5; D may be TRBD1 (5 bases). Trimming shortened V by 4 bases and J by 0 bases, and 10 bases separated the two germline ends. Germline CDR1 and CDR2: MNHEY and SMNVEV (reference sequence). This CDR3 is built from 15 residues. This chain's CDR3 is CASSSDGHSNQPQHF. The CDR3 bases are TGTGCCAGCAGTTCGGACGGACATAGCAATCAGCCCCAGCATTTT.

V is TRBV4-1 and J is TRBJ2-1; TRBD1 agrees at 7 bases. CDR1 MGHRA and CDR2 YSYEKL come from the germline V gene. The CDR3 is 14 amino acids. With V trimmed by 3 bases and J by 4 bases, 3 bases remained unmatched. The CDR3 protein is CASSHEGQYNEQFF. CDR3 in DNA: TGCGCCAGCAGCCACGAGGGACAGTACAATGAGCAGTTCTTC.

This clone was seen only once. The chain carries TRBV30 and TRBJ1-4, with TRBD1 matching 7 bases. Germline V gene data show CDR1 as GTSNPN and CDR2 as SVGIG (reference sequence). J was trimmed by 10 bases and V by 4 bases; bases with no gene match: 9. The CDR3 runs 13 residues. The CDR3 reads CAWNGGQGGKLFF. Written as DNA, the CDR3 is TGTGCCTGGAATGGGGGGCAGGGGGGAAAACTGTTTTTT.

The rearrangement uses TRBV18 and TRBJ2-1; D is possibly TRBD2 (5 bases). Trimming cost V 2 bases and J 5 bases, with 13 bases left between them. The CDR3 runs 15 residues. Germline V lookup: CDR1 KGHSH, CDR2 LQKENI. The CDR3, as DNA: TGTGCCAGCTCACCATTCACGAGGGTAGACAATGAGCAGTTCTTC. Amino acids: CASSPFTRVDNEQFF.

The V call is TRBV3-1 (or the pseudogene TRBV3-2), the J call TRBJ2-1; 15 bases align to TRBD2. The J segment lost 6 bases and the V segment lost 4 bases, leaving 10 bases of the junction unmatched. CDR1 is LGHDT, CDR2 YNNKEL, per germline (reference sequence). The CDR3 consists of 18 residues. The CDR3 region is CASSLRLTGLAGGNEQFF. In DNA form, the CDR3 reads TGTGCCAGCAGCCTCAGACTCACGGGACTAGCGGGAGGCAATGAGCAGTTCTTC.

The chain recombines TRBV28 with TRBJ1-5; the match to TRBD1 covers 7 bases. Germline V CDR1 and CDR2: MDHEN, SYDVKM. V lost 3 bases to trimming and J lost 5 bases; unmatched junction nucleotides: 4. The CDR3 extends over 14 amino acids. CDR3: CASSFEQGHQPQHF. As DNA, the CDR3 is TGTGCCAGCAGTTTCGAACAGGGGCATCAGCCCCAGCATTTT. Based on the CDR3 plus reference TRBV28 and TRBJ1-5, the full variable domain is DVKVTQSSRYLVKRTGEKVFLECVQDMDHENMFWYRQDPGLGLRLIYFSYDVKMKEKGDIPEGYSVSREKKERFSLILESASTNQTSMYLCASSFEQGHQPQHFGDGTRLSIL.

The rearrangement uses TRBV9 and TRBJ2-5; 15 bases are shared with TRBD2. This CDR3 has 15 amino acids. Germline CDR1 and CDR2: SGDLS and YYNGEE. After removal of 3 bases from V and 4 bases from J, the junction contained 1 base not matched to a gene. CDR3 residues: CASSEGLAGGETQYF. Written as DNA, the CDR3 is TGTGCCAGCAGCGAGGGACTAGCGGGAGGAGAGACCCAGTACTTC.

This rearrangement joins TRBV5-4 to TRBJ1-6, with a possible D match to TRBD1 (6 bases). The CDR3 runs 15 residues. Germline V gene sequence: CDR1 SGHNT, CDR2 YYREEE (reference sequence). Deletions cut 4 bases from V and 7 bases from J, with 15 bases between. DNA for the CDR3: TGTGCCAGCAGCAGCGGACAGCCACAGAATTCACCCCTCCACTTT. This translates into CASSSGQPQNSPLHF.